A single sample gave rise to the 15 T cell receptor beta chains below, sequenced in a study of T cell responses to AZD1222 COVID-19 vaccine. Assay: immunoSEQ multiplex PCR; the TCRdb copy retains only in-frame clones and omits some. The sample holds approximately 150,000 clones, 88% seen once. The starting material was peripheral blood, obtained 28 days after the second dose of the MenACWY control vaccine. These receptors were collected from an adult who received the MenACWY meningococcal vaccine as a control.

The gene calls are TRBV25-1 and TRBJ2-1; D tentatively fits TRBD1 or TRBD2 (5 bases each). This CDR3 has 15 amino acids. Germline CDR1 and CDR2: MGHDK and SYGVNS. With 4 bases removed from V and 0 bases from J, the gap between germline ends came to 10 bases. In DNA, the CDR3 is TGTGCCAGCAGTGCCCTTGGGGGCTCCTACAATGAGCAGTTCTTC. Translated, it gives CASSALGGSYNEQFF.

This clone appeared once. The chain has TRBV30 and TRBJ1-2; no clear D gene. V gave up 3 bases and J gave up 4 bases, with 9 bases separating them. Germline V gene lookup returns CDR1 GTSNPN and CDR2 SVGIG (reference sequence). The CDR3 covers 12 residues. CDR3 nucleotide sequence: TGTGCCTGGAGCGCAGGTAGCTATGGCTACACCTTC. Translation gives CAWSAGSYGYTF. Full variable domain (rest looked up from reference TRBV30 and TRBJ1-2): SQTIHQWPATLVQPVGSPLSLECTVEGTSNPNLYWYRQAAGRGLQLLFYSVGIGQISSEVPQNLSASRPQDRQFILSSKKLLLSDSGFYLCAWSAGSYGYTFGSGTRLTVV.

CDR3 sequence reads: CASSQGRGGYTF. The DNA of the CDR3 is TGCGCCAGCAGCCAAGGGAGGGGTGGCTACACCTTC. J is TRBJ1-2 and V is TRBV4-1; perhaps TRBD1 as D (5 bases). The CDR3 extends over 12 amino acids. V dropped 1 base and J dropped 7 bases, with 7 bases sitting between them. CDR1 and CDR2 from the germline V gene are MGHRA and YSYEKL.

The V and J genes are TRBV29-1 and TRBJ2-7; D is unresolved. Trimming pared 3 bases from V and 3 bases from J, leaving 6 bases between. CDR3 length: 11 amino acids. CDR1 and CDR2 (germline): SQVTM, ANQGSEA. CDR3 region: CSVDRGYEQYF. In nucleotides, the CDR3 is TGCAGCGTTGACAGAGGCTACGAGCAGTACTTC.

The chain combines TRBV27 with TRBJ2-6; no clear D gene. The CDR3 contains 16 residues. V lost 7 bases to trimming and J lost 1 base, with 14 bases between them. CDR1 MNHEY and CDR2 SMNVEV come from the germline V gene (reference sequence). This chain's CDR3 is CASTASPASGANVLTF. In nucleotides, the CDR3 is TGTGCCAGCACCGCATCCCCGGCATCTGGGGCCAACGTCCTGACTTTC. Based on the CDR3 plus reference TRBV27 and TRBJ2-6, the full variable domain is EAQVTQNPRYLITVTGKKLTVTCSQNMNHEYMSWYRQDPGLGLRQIYYSMNVEVTDKGDVPEGYKVSRKEKRNFPLILESPSPNQTSLYFCASTASPASGANVLTFGAGSRLTVL.

The chain links TRBV6-1 to TRBJ1-4; D might be TRBD1 (5 bases). From germline, CDR1 is MNHNS and CDR2 SASEGT. Trimming took 3 bases from V and 4 from J, leaving 9 bases between them. The CDR3 is 14 residues long. Here the CDR3 reads CASSDRQGNEKLFF. CDR3 coding DNA: TGTGCCAGCAGTGATAGGCAGGGTAATGAAAAACTGTTTTTT.

CDR3 loop: CASSQARQGFGYTF. In nucleotides, the CDR3 is TGCGCCAGCAGCCAAGCACGACAGGGATTTGGCTACACCTTC. This chain joins TRBV4-1 and TRBJ1-2; 7 nucleotides align to TRBD1. Unmatched junction bases numbered 6, after V lost 1 base and J lost 7 bases. Germline V gives CDR1 MGHRA, CDR2 YSYEKL. The CDR3 covers 14 residues.

The chain couples TRBV6-5 to TRBJ1-3; D not certain. Germline CDR1 MNHEY, CDR2 SVGAGI. The CDR3 has 14 residues. Trimming removed 0 bases from V and 10 bases from J, with 13 bases in between. CDR3 region: CASSYSGKGRTIYF. Written as DNA, the CDR3 is TGTGCCAGCAGTTACTCGGGAAAGGGAAGAACCATATATTTT.

The V and J genes are TRBV11-2 and TRBJ2-1, with 8 positions matching TRBD1. The CDR3 is 14 amino acids. Germline CDR1 SGHAT, CDR2 FQNNGV. The V gene end was trimmed by 5 bases and the J gene end by 5 bases; junction bases not matched to a gene: 5. The chain's CDR3 is CASSPRTGNNEQFF. Here the CDR3 DNA reads TGTGCCAGCAGCCCTCGGACAGGGAACAATGAGCAGTTCTTC.

The V and J genes are TRBV30 and TRBJ1-6; D is possibly TRBD1 (5 bases). The CDR3 contains 14 residues. Germline V gene lookup returns CDR1 GTSNPN and CDR2 SVGIG (reference sequence). The ends were cut back, 3 bases at V and 9 bases at J, with 15 bases in the middle. The CDR3 loop is CAWSPGALASPLHF. In DNA form, the CDR3 reads TGTGCCTGGAGCCCCGGGGCCTTGGCTTCACCCCTCCACTTT.

The chain has TRBV4-2 and TRBJ1-4, with 10 bases lining up with TRBD1. V trimming: 1 base; J trimming: 7 bases; junction bases outside the gene matches: 6. CDR1 is LGHNA and CDR2 is YNFKEQ in the germline V gene. The CDR3 runs 16 residues. The CDR3: CASSQVPGQGGEKLFF. CDR3 bases: TGTGCCAGCAGCCAAGTCCCTGGACAGGGGGGTGAAAAACTGTTTTTT.

The genes are TRBV2 and TRBJ1-5; maybe TRBD1 (5 bases). With 7 bases removed from V and 4 bases from J, the gap between germline ends came to 17 bases. Per germline, CDR1 SNHLY and CDR2 FYNNEI. The CDR3 is 15 residues long. The CDR3 loop reads CASKTDGTENQPQHF. CDR3 nucleotides: TGTGCCAGCAAGACCGATGGGACGGAAAATCAGCCCCAGCATTTT. The full variable domain, its missing parts supplied by reference TRBV2 and TRBJ1-5, is EPEVTQTPSHQVTQMGQEVILRCVPISNHLYFYWYRQILGQKVEFLVSFYNNEISEKSEIFDDQFSVERPDGSNFTLKIRSTKLEDSAMYFCASKTDGTENQPQHFGDGTRLSIL.

V is TRBV28 and J is TRBJ1-1, with D tentatively TRBD1 (5 bases). V was shortened by 6 bases and J by 5 bases, with 22 bases between the two germline ends. The germline gives CDR1 MDHEN, CDR2 SYDVKM. This CDR3 contains 16 residues. CDR3 bases: TGTGCCAGCAGCCCCTCCCGGGGGTGGCGGAATACTGAAGCTTTCTTT. Encoded protein: CASSPSRGWRNTEAFF.

The V gene is TRBV6-5, the J gene TRBJ1-6; no definite D call. Germline V lookup: CDR1 MNHEY, CDR2 SVGAGI. The CDR3 runs 11 residues. Between the trimmed V and J ends, which lost 8 bases and 7 bases, there was a span of 6 bases. The chain's CDR3 is CASCENSPLHF. As DNA, the CDR3 is TGTGCCAGCTGCGAGAATTCACCCCTCCACTTT.

The V call is TRBV20-1, the J call TRBJ1-5; a weak D match, TRBD1 (5 bases). Per the germline V gene, CDR1 is DFQATT and CDR2 is SNEGSKA (reference sequence). Trimming shortened V by 3 bases and J by 1 base, and 13 bases separated the two germline ends. CDR3 length equals 15 residues. For the CDR3, the DNA is TGCAGTGCTAGTACCGGCAGGGACAGCAATCAGCCCCAGCATTTT. This encodes CSASTGRDSNQPQHF.